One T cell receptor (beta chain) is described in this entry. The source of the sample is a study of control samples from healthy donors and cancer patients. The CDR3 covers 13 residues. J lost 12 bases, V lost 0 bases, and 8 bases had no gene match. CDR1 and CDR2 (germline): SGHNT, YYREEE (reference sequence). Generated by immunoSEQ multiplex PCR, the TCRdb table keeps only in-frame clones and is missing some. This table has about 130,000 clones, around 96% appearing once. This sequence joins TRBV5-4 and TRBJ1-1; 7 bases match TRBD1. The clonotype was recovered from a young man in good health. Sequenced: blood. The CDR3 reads CASSLGTGEVTFF. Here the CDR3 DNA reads TGTGCCAGCAGCTTGGGGACAGGTGAGGTGACTTTCTTT.